This TCR beta chain was captured by sequencing in a study of cytomegalovirus exposure and HLA in healthy donors. Study-level information: Unique TCRs numbering 75 million to 95 million, obtained from HLA-typed donors, made up an early data release. Study-level results: Sequencing had likely introduced a cluster of highly shared sequence variants as an artifact.

The PCR was carried out with 60 Vbeta primers and 13 Jbeta primers. Assay used: immunoSEQ multiplex PCR; TCRdb lists only in-frame clones, some missing. The data contain more than 100,000 clones, over 65% of them singletons. V lost 10 bases, J lost 2 bases, and 11 bases lay in between. CDR1 and CDR2 from the germline V gene are LNHDA and SQIVND (reference sequence). This CDR3 contains 12 residues. Donors were nominally healthy when sampled, though unrecorded immune exposures were likely. Remarks on this clone: No antigen is known for it.

Sequenced input: PBMCs. The V call is TRBV19, the J call TRBJ1-2; D possibly corresponds to TRBD1 (5 bases). The TCR sequence derives from a woman aged 35 to 49 in good health and CMV-seropositive. As DNA, the CDR3 is TGTGCCACTCACACAGGAAACTATGGCTACACCTTC. Encoded protein: CATHTGNYGYTF.